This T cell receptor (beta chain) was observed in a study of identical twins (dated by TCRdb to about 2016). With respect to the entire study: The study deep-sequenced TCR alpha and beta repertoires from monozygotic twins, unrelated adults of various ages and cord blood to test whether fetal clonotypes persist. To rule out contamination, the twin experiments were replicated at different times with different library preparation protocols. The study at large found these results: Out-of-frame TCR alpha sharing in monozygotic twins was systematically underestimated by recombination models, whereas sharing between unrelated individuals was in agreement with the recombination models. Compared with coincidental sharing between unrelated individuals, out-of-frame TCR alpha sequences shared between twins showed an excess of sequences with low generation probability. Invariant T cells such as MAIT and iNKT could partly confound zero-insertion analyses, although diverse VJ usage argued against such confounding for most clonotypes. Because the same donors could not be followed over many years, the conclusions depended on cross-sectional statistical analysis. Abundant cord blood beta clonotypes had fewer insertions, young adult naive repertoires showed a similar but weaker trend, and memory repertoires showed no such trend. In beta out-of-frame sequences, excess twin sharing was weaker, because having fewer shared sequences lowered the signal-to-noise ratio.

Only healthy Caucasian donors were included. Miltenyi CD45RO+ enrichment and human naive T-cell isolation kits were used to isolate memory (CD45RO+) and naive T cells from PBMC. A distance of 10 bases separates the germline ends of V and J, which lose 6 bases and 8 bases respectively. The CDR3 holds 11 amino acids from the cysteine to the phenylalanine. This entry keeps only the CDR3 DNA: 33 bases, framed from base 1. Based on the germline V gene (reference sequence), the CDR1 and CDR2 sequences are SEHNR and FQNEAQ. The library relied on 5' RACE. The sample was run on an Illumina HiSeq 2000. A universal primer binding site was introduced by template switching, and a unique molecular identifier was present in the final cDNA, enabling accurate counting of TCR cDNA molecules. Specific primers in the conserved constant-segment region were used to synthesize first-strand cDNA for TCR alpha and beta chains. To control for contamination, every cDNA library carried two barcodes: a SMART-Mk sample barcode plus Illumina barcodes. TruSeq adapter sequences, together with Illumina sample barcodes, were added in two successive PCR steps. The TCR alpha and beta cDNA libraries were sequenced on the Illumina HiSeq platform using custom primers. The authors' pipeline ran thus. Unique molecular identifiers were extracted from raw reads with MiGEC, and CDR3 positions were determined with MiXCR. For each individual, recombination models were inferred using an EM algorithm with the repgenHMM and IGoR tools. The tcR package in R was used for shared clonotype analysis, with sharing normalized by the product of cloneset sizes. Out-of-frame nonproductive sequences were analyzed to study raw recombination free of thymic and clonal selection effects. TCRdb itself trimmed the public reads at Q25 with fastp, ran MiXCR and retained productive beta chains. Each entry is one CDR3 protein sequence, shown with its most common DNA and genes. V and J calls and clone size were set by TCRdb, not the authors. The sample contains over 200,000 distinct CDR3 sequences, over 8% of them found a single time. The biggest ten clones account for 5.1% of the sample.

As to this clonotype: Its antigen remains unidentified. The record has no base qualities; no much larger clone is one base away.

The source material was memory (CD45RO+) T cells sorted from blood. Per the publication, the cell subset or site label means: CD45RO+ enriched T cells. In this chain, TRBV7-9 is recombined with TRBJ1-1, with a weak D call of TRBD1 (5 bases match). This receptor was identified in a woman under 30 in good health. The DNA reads TGTGCCAGCAGACAGGACGGCGAAGCTTTCTTT. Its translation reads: CASRQDGEAFF.